This T cell receptor (beta chain) was recovered during a study of OX40 agonist ivuxolimab in advanced cancers. Findings of the study overall: Blood T cells, both CD4+ and CD8+, expanded clonally by week 6 at 0.1 to 3.0 mg/kg. Low normalized T-cell clonal expansion was also seen in some nonresponders. Relative to CD4+, CD8+ T cells held more expanded clones on average.

Sequencing used immunoSEQ multiplex PCR; TCRdb keeps in-frame clones, though not all of them. This sample has tens of thousands of clones, with roughly 84% found just once. The CDR3 runs 14 residues. Germline loops: CDR1 LNHDA, CDR2 SQIVND (reference sequence). V was clipped by 5 bases and J by 3 bases; unmatched bases: 5. As to this clone: What it binds is unknown.

The rearrangement links TRBV19 to TRBJ2-3; 7 positions agree with TRBD1. The TCR comes from an adult with an advanced solid tumor such as melanoma, head and neck, liver or kidney cancer. The sample was CD4+ or CD8+ T cells sorted from blood, taken in a trial of the OX40 agonist ivuxolimab. The CDR3 is CASSADRVTDTQYF. The CDR3 bases are TGTGCCAGTAGTGCCGACAGGGTAACAGATACGCAGTATTTT.